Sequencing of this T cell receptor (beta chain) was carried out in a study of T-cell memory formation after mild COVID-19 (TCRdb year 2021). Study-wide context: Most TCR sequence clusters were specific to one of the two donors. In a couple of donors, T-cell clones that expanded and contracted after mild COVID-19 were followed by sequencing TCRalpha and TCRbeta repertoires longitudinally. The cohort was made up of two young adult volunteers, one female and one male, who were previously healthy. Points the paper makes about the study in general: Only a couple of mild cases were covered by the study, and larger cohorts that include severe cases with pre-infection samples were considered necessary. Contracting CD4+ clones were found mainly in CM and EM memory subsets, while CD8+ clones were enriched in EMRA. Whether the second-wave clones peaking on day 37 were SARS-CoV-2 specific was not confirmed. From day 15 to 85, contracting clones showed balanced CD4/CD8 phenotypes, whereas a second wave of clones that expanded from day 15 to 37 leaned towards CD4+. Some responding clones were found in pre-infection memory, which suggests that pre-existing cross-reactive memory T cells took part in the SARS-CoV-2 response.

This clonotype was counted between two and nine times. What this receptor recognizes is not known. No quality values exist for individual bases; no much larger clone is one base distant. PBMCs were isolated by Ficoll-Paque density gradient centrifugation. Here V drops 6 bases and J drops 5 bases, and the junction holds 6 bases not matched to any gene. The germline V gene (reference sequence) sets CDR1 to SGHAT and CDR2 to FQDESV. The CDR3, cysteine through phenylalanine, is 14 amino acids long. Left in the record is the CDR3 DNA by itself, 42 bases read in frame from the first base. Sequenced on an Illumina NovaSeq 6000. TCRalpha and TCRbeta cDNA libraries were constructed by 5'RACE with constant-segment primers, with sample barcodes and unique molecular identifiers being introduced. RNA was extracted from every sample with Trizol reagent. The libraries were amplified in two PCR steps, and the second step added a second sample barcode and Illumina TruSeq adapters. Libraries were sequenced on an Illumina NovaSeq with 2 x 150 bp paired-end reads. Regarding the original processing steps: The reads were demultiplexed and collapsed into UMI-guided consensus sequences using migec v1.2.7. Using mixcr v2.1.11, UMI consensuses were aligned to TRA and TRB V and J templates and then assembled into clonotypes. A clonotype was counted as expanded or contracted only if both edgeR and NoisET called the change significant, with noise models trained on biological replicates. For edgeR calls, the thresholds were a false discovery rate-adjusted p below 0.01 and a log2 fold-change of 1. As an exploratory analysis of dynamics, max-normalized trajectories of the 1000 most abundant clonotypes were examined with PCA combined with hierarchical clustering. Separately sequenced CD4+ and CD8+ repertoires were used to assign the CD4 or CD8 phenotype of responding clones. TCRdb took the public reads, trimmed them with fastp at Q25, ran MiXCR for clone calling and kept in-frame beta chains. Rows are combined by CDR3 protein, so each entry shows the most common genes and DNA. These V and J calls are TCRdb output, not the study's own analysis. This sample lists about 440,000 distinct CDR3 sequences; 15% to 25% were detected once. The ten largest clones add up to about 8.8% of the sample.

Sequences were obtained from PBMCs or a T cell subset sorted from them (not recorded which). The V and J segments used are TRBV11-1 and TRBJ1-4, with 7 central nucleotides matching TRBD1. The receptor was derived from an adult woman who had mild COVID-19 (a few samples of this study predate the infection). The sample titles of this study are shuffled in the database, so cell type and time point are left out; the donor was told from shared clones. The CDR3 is CASSHRGDNEKLFF. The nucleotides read TGTGCCAGCAGTCACAGGGGCGACAATGAAAAACTGTTTTTT.